Following are 9 T cell receptor beta chains from one sample sequenced in a study of persistence of HIV-infected CD4 T cells. Cells were stimulated with CMV-infected fibroblast lysates at 10 ug/mL. Memory cells lacking CD40L and CD69 with high CD45RO were sorted. The antigens these receptors bind are not known. The libraries were made with immunoSEQ version 4 in survey mode. Libraries were prepared by immunoSEQ multiplex PCR; TCRdb keeps only in-frame clonotypes and omits some of them. The sample includes 48,000 or so clones, approximately 72% seen only once; the top ten take about 3%. The sequenced sample was CD4+ T cells sorted from PBMCs after roughly 19-hour stimulation, obtained from a patient who received antiretroviral therapy. These receptors were collected from an adult man with HIV who was CMV-seropositive.

The V gene is TRBV5-6, the J gene TRBJ1-4, with D possibly being TRBD1 (6 bases). CDR3 size: 14 residues. Trimming cost V 1 base and J 8 bases, with 12 bases left between them. CDR1 is SGHDT and CDR2 is YYEEEE in the germline V gene. The CDR3 here is CASSLTGLGEKLFF. The CDR3 DNA follows: TGTGCCAGCAGCTTGACAGGGTTAGGGGAAAAACTGTTTTTT.

V and J are TRBV2 and TRBJ2-7; D is uncertain. Trimming removed 6 bases from V and 4 bases from J, with 13 bases in between. The CDR3 runs to 13 residues. The germline V gene has CDR1 SNHLY and CDR2 FYNNEI. DNA of the CDR3: TGTGCCAGCAGCCCGGCCCTTTCATACGAGCAGTACTTC. It translates to CASSPALSYEQYF.

V usage is TRBV6-1 and J usage is TRBJ1-3, with D possibly matching TRBD1 (6 bases). CDR1 is MNHNS, CDR2 SASEGT, per germline. Between the trimmed V and J ends, which lost 1 base and 0 bases, there was a span of 10 bases. This CDR3 is built from 16 residues. CDR3: CASSEVGGGSGNTIYF. Here the CDR3 DNA reads TGTGCCAGCAGTGAAGTGGGGGGCGGCTCTGGAAACACCATATATTTT.

J is TRBJ1-5 and V is TRBV11-2; maybe TRBD1 (5 bases). The CDR3 contains 18 residues. Per germline, CDR1 SGHAT and CDR2 FQNNGV. Trimming pared 0 bases from V and 1 base from J, leaving 16 bases between. CDR3 bases: TGTGCCAGCAGCTTAGATAGAGCTGGGGGGAGGAGCAATCAGCCCCAGCATTTT. The encoded protein is CASSLDRAGGRSNQPQHF.

This clone was picked up one time. The gene calls are TRBV7-9 and TRBJ1-4; D not resolved. CDR1 SEHNR and CDR2 FQNEAQ come from the germline V gene (reference sequence). The CDR3 has 15 amino acids. V was clipped by 0 bases and J by 4 bases, with 9 bases between them. As DNA, the CDR3 is TGTGCCAGCAGCTTAGCGGAGGCCATTAATGAAAAACTGTTTTTT. Translation gives CASSLAEAINEKLFF.

The gene calls are TRBV5-1 and TRBJ1-1, with 7 positions matching TRBD1. The trim removed 2 bases at V and 11 bases at J, leaving 12 bases unmatched. The CDR3 has 14 amino acids. CDR1 and CDR2 from the germline V gene are SGHRS and YFSETQ. The CDR3 DNA follows: TGCGCCAGCAGCTTAGAGACAGGGCCCTCGGATGCTTTCTTT. Translating it yields CASSLETGPSDAFF.

This chain uses TRBV6-5 with TRBJ1-3; D uncertain. The V end lost 4 bases, the J end lost 7 bases, and 14 bases lay between the germline ends. Germline CDR1 and CDR2: MNHEY and SVGAGI. The CDR3 contains 14 residues. The CDR3 sequence: CASSSDRSRNTIYF. The CDR3 bases are TGTGCCAGCAGTTCTGACCGATCCCGGAACACCATATATTTT.

The chain employs TRBV2 and TRBJ2-3; 7 bases align to TRBD2. The CDR3 covers 12 residues. Trimming at V came to 8 bases and at J to 9 bases, leaving 8 bases not matched to a gene. Germline assignment: CDR1 SNHLY and CDR2 FYNNEI. CDR3 sequence (DNA): TGTGCCAGCGGGGGACCCGGGGGGACGCAGTATTTT. Translation: CASGGPGGTQYF.

The J gene is TRBJ2-2, the V gene TRBV5-1, with D perhaps TRBD1 (6 bases). CDR1 is SGHRS, CDR2 YFSETQ, per germline. V lost 7 bases and J 0 bases, leaving 10 bases between the germline ends. The CDR3 spans 14 residues. DNA of the CDR3: TGCGCCAGCTCTACAGGGTCGAACACCGGGGAGCTGTTTTTT. This sequence encodes CASSTGSNTGELFF.